These 25 T cell receptor beta chains originate from one sample sequenced in a study of blood T cells in healthy people across ages. Sample-barcoded 5' priming and a J-beta primer mix drove a second PCR of about 6 to 12 cycles. TCRdb recomputed calls from the 5' RACE reads with MiXCR, one row per CDR3 protein. The sample lists under 1,000,000 distinct CDR3 sequences, 35% to 40% seen once, with 10% to 15% in the top ten. Sequencing used blood. The receptors come from a man aged 18 to 30 in good health.

A remark on this clonotype: A much more abundant neighbour one base away suggests this may be a read error. The rearrangement joins TRBV7-2 to TRBJ2-5, with 15 bases matching TRBD2. The tail of the sequence fits TRBJ2-4 better, so the J call may be wrong. Looked up from germline, CDR1 is SGHTA and CDR2 is FQGNSA. The CDR3 has 20 residues. CDR3 in DNA: TGTGTCAGCAGCGAACTAGGCCGGACTAGCGGGGGGGCATCCAAAAACATTCAGTACTTC. Its translation is CVSSELGRTSGGASKNIQYF.

CDR3: CASSPGGLGYTF. CDR3 sequence (DNA): TGTGCCAGCAGCCCGGGTGGGTTGGGCTACACCTTC. The rearrangement joins TRBV12-3 or TRBV12-4 to TRBJ1-2; D unclear. The CDR3 sequence is 12 residues long. V dropped 6 bases and J dropped 8 bases, with 13 bases sitting between them.

As concerns this clonotype: One junction end does not reproduce the germline sequence, and a read error may be involved. This rearrangement joins TRBV7-3 to TRBJ1-1; the D gene is possibly TRBD1 (6 bases). The CDR3 runs 15 residues. CDR1 and CDR2 from the germline V gene are SGHTA and FQGTGA. The CDR3 DNA reads TGTGCCAGCAGCCTAACAGGGAGCGGTAGCACTGAAGCTTTCTTT. Its translation is CASSLTGSGSTEAFF.

This clonotype was observed at least ten times. This chain links TRBV12-3 or TRBV12-4 with TRBJ2-3, with a possible D match to TRBD1 (5 bases). V dropped 8 bases and J dropped 5 bases, with 17 bases sitting between them. The CDR3 runs 14 residues. CDR3 amino acids: CASYKLDSLDTQYF. The DNA for the CDR3 is TGTGCCAGCTATAAGCTTGACAGTCTAGATACGCAGTATTTT.

Notes on this clonotype: The germline gene is not matched at one end of the junction; a read error may be the cause. V gene TRBV9 combines with J gene TRBJ2-1, with D maybe TRBD2 (6 bases). Germline V CDR1 and CDR2: SGDLS, YYNGEE. The CDR3 runs to 15 residues. The CDR3 protein is CTSNFAGGVDNEQFF. The CDR3 DNA sequence: TGTACCAGCAACTTTGCTGGCGGGGTCGACAATGAGCAGTTCTTC.

This clonotype was counted many times. Here the CDR3 reads CSATGTPTVETQYF. DNA for the CDR3: TGCAGTGCCACCGGGACACCCACCGTAGAGACCCAGTACTTC. This sequence joins TRBV20-1 and TRBJ2-5, with D possibly matching TRBD1 (6 bases). This CDR3 spans 14 amino acids. Germline V gene sequence: CDR1 DFQATT, CDR2 SNEGSKA (reference sequence). V was shortened by 6 bases and J by 4 bases, with 18 bases between the two germline ends.

Note on this clonotype: An end of the junction differs from the germline gene, which may be a read error. The V and J genes are TRBV4-1 and TRBJ2-2; D not resolved. Germline V lookup: CDR1 MGHRA, CDR2 YSYEKL. CDR3 length: 13 residues. CDR3 amino acids: CASSQDSTGELFF. In DNA, the CDR3 is TGTGCCAGCAGCCAAGATTCCACCGGGGAGCTGTTTTTT.

The rearrangement links TRBV13 to TRBJ2-7; weak D call: TRBD1 (6 bases). Trimming left V 4 bases short and J 3 bases short, with 19 bases between. Germline assignment: CDR1 PRHDT and CDR2 FYEKMQ (reference sequence). The CDR3 has 16 residues. The CDR3 region is CASSYHSTGTGYEQYF. CDR3 nucleotides: TGTGCCAGCAGCTACCACAGTACAGGGACGGGCTACGAGCAGTACTTC. The full variable domain, rest sourced from reference TRBV13 and TRBJ2-7, is AAGVIQSPRHLIKEKRETATLKCYPIPRHDTVYWYQQGPGQDPQFLISFYEKMQSDKGSIPDRFSAQQFSDYHSELNMSSLELGDSALYFCASSYHSTGTGYEQYFGPGTRLTVT.

Notes on this clonotype: An end of the junction differs from the germline gene, which may be a read error. The rearrangement links TRBV25-1 to TRBJ2-1; D is undetermined. The CDR3 extends over 11 amino acids. Per germline, CDR1 MGHDK and CDR2 SYGVNS. This chain's CDR3 is CACSGVDEQFF. CDR3 nucleotide sequence: TGTGCCTGCAGTGGGGTCGATGAGCAGTTCTTC.

This chain links TRBV9 with TRBJ2-2; tentatively, D is TRBD1 (6 bases). V was trimmed by 4 bases and J by 7 bases, leaving 20 bases between them. From germline, CDR1 is SGDLS and CDR2 YYNGEE. The CDR3 spans 16 residues. The CDR3 nucleotides read TGTGCCAGCAGCCCCCGACTGGGGGCGGATAACGGGGAGCTGTTTTTT. It yields the protein CASSPRLGADNGELFF.

The rearrangement uses TRBV20-1 and TRBJ1-2; TRBD1 might be the D (5 bases). This CDR3 has 14 residues. Per the germline V gene, CDR1 is DFQATT and CDR2 is SNEGSKA (reference sequence). V was clipped by 4 bases and J by 4 bases, with 16 bases between them. CDR3 DNA: TGCAGTGCTAACGGGGGGAGAACGGTCTATGGCTACACCTTC. It translates to CSANGGRTVYGYTF.

J is TRBJ1-2 and V is TRBV7-9; TRBD1 is a possible D gene (6 bases). Per the germline V gene, CDR1 is SEHNR and CDR2 is FQNEAQ (reference sequence). CDR3 length: 13 amino acids. V lost 3 bases, J lost 8 bases, and 13 bases lay in between. CDR3 amino acids: CASSFQTTGGYTF. The CDR3 coding sequence is TGTGCCAGCAGCTTTCAGACTACAGGGGGCTACACCTTC.

This clonotype was recorded at least ten times. The chain recombines TRBV5-1 with TRBJ2-1; TRBD2 might be the D (6 bases). Germline V CDR1 and CDR2: SGHRS, YFSETQ. The V gene lost 6 bases and the J gene lost 0 bases, with 13 bases spanning the gap. The length of the CDR3 is 15 residues. CDR3 nucleotides: TGCGCCAGCATGGTAAGGCGGGACTCCTACAATGAGCAGTTCTTC. This codes for CASMVRRDSYNEQFF.

This clonotype occurred a few times. The J gene is TRBJ1-6, the V gene TRBV2; no clear D. Trimming removed 4 bases at V and 9 bases at J, with 16 bases between. CDR1 and CDR2 from the germline V gene are SNHLY and FYNNEI. The CDR3 has 15 residues. Here the CDR3 DNA reads TGTGCCAGCAGTGCCCGGGTAGGAGTGGGTTCACCCCTCCACTTT. Protein sequence: CASSARVGVGSPLHF.

For this clonotype: A read error is likely, as this CDR3 ends without the conserved phenylalanine or tryptophan. This chain links TRBV12-3 or TRBV12-4 with TRBJ1-5; D not certain. The V and J ends lost 4 bases and 0 bases respectively, with 7 bases between them. CDR3 length: 14 residues. The CDR3 is CASSSRVSNQPQHL. For the CDR3, the DNA is TGTGCCAGCAGTTCGAGGGTTAGCAATCAGCCCCAGCATTTG.

As regards this clonotype: Compared with germline, one end of the junction differs, possibly owing to a read error. J is TRBJ2-4 and V is TRBV12-3 or TRBV12-4, with D perhaps TRBD1 (6 bases). The CDR3 has 14 amino acids. The chain's CDR3 is CANSYRVAKNIQYF. Here the CDR3 DNA reads TGTGCCAACAGTTACAGGGTAGCCAAAAACATTCAGTACTTC.

This clonotype was counted only a few times. The chain links TRBV6-4 to TRBJ2-1; D is unresolved. There are 15 residues in the CDR3. The germline gives CDR1 MRHNA, CDR2 SNTAGT. V was pared by 2 bases and J by 0 bases, with 8 bases between. The CDR3 loop is CASSDTADSYNEQFF. The CDR3 DNA sequence: TGTGCCAGCAGTGACACGGCAGACTCCTACAATGAGCAGTTCTTC.

This rearrangement joins TRBV27 to TRBJ2-3, with 9 bases fitting TRBD2. The V gene's germline CDR1 is MNHEY and CDR2 SMNVEV (reference sequence). The J segment lost 6 bases and the V segment lost 6 bases, leaving 10 bases of the junction unmatched. This CDR3 region has 15 residues. The DNA for the CDR3 is TGTGCCAGCAGCTATGAGGGACTAGCTTCGGATACGCAGTATTTT. Protein sequence: CASSYEGLASDTQYF.

The chain joins TRBV7-9 to TRBJ2-1, with 9 bases identical to TRBD2. After removal of 1 base from V and 6 bases from J, the junction contained 7 bases not matched to a gene. From germline, CDR1 is SEHNR and CDR2 FQNEAQ (reference sequence). The CDR3 runs to 16 residues. CDR3 residues: CASSLVGAGGLNEQFF. In DNA, the CDR3 is TGTGCCAGCAGCTTAGTAGGGGCGGGGGGGCTCAATGAGCAGTTCTTC. The full variable domain, in which reference TRBV7-9 and TRBJ2-1 provide the parts outside the CDR3, is DTGVSQNPRHKITKRGQNVTFRCDPISEHNRLYWYRQTLGQGPEFLTYFQNEAQLEKSRLLSDRFSAERPKGSFSTLEIQRTEQGDSAMYLCASSLVGAGGLNEQFFGPGTRLTVL.

This rearrangement joins TRBV7-2 to TRBJ2-5; D gene ambiguous. V lost 5 bases to trimming and J lost 1 base, with 17 bases between them. Germline CDR1 is SGHTA and CDR2 is FQGNSA. There are 16 residues in the CDR3. CDR3: CASSPKVYGPQETQYF. The CDR3 region has the DNA TGTGCCAGCAGCCCTAAGGTTTACGGGCCCCAAGAGACCCAGTACTTC.

There are a few counts of this clonotype. The CDR3 region is CATSRDEGRDFSYEQYF. CDR3 DNA sequence: TGTGCCACCAGCAGAGATGAAGGACGGGATTTTTCTTACGAGCAGTACTTC. The V and J genes are TRBV15 and TRBJ2-7; tentative D call: TRBD2 (5 bases). CDR1 LNHNV and CDR2 YYDKDF come from the germline V gene (reference sequence). V shed 0 bases and J shed 4 bases, with 19 bases lying between them. The CDR3 loop spans 17 amino acids. The variable domain in full, with the rest retrieved from reference TRBV15 and TRBJ2-7, is DAMVIQNPRYQVTQFGKPVTLSCSQTLNHNVMYWYQQKSSQAPKLLFHYYDKDFNNEADTPDNFQSRRPNTSFCFLDIRSPGLGDTAMYLCATSRDEGRDFSYEQYFGPGTRLTVT.

This clonotype was detected only a few times. The V and J genes are TRBV28 and TRBJ1-5; 9 positions agree with TRBD1. The junction had 4 bases not matched to a gene; V was cut back by 2 bases and J by 2 bases. Germline V gene sequence: CDR1 MDHEN, CDR2 SYDVKM. This CDR3 region has 16 residues. The CDR3 spells CASSLGQGTGNQPQHF. The DNA of the CDR3 is TGTGCCAGCAGTTTAGGACAGGGGACTGGCAATCAGCCCCAGCATTTT.

The sample holds many counts of this clonotype. The chain uses TRBV10-3 and TRBJ2-3; unclear D gene. This CDR3 is 14 amino acids long. Between the trimmed V and J ends, which lost 0 bases and 6 bases, there was a span of 10 bases. CDR1 is ENHRY and CDR2 is SYGVKD in the germline V gene. The CDR3 region is CAISESDGSDTQYF. The CDR3 bases are TGTGCCATCAGTGAGTCAGATGGGTCGGATACGCAGTATTTT.

The rearrangement uses TRBV28 and TRBJ1-1; tentative D call: TRBD1 (6 bases). The CDR3 is 13 residues long. Germline values: CDR1 MDHEN, CDR2 SYDVKM. Trimming shortened V by 5 bases and J by 5 bases, and 12 bases separated the two germline ends. CDR3 nucleotides: TGTGCCAGCAGTGTAAGAGGGACAACTGAAGCTTTCTTT. It specifies CASSVRGTTEAFF.

This clonotype was counted a few times. The chain carries TRBV12-3 or TRBV12-4 and TRBJ2-1; D uncertain. With 3 bases removed from V and 10 bases from J, the gap between germline ends came to 10 bases. The CDR3 extends over 12 amino acids. CDR3 sequence reads: CASSLNFGEQFF. In DNA, the CDR3 is TGTGCCAGCAGTTTGAATTTCGGGGAGCAGTTCTTC.